This is a list of T cell receptor beta chains from one sample in a study of Graves' ophthalmopathy and Graves' hyperthyroidism. MiXCR, run by TCRdb on the multiplex PCR reads, gives a single entry per CDR3 protein. The sample includes about 740,000 distinct CDR3 sequences, approximately 40% of them seen just once. Sequencing input: peripheral blood. All receptors derive from an adult man with Graves' ophthalmopathy. Both conserved end residues are part of each CDR3. A D gene is named only where the DNA matches it firmly. Rows give clone size only sometimes, using once, few, many, or a class for an expanded clone.

>-|few|TRBV20-1|TRBJ1-3
TGCAGTGCTAGGCCAGGAGTCACCTCTGGAAACACCATATATTTT
CSARPGVTSGNTIYF
>TRBD1|few|TRBV2|TRBJ2-2
TGTGCCAGCAGATCTACCCCGACAGGGCCAAACACCGGGGAGCTGTTTTTT
CASRSTPTGPNTGELFF
>-|-|TRBV2|TRBJ2-7
TGTGCCAGCACTAAACGGGGTATCTACGAGCAGTACTTC
CASTKRGIYEQYF
>-|few|TRBV7-2|TRBJ2-5
TGTGCCAGCAGCATGACTCTGGAGACCCAGTACTTC
CASSMTLETQYF
>-|many|TRBV10-3|TRBJ1-2
TGTGCCATCAGCGTCGGAGTTAACTATGGCTACACCTTC
CAISVGVNYGYTF
>-|-|TRBV29-1|TRBJ1-3
TGCAGCCACCTCGGGGTCTCAGGAAACACCATATATTTT
CSHLGVSGNTIYF
>-|-|TRBV5-6|TRBJ2-7
TGTGCCAGCAGCCGCCGGGGCGTTCCCTACGAGCAGTACTTC
CASSRRGVPYEQYF
>-|once|TRBV19|TRBJ1-6
TGTGCCAGTAGTATATCGGGGGTGAGTGTCGGGTCACCCCTCCACTTT
CASSISGVSVGSPLHF
>TRBD1|many|TRBV6-5|TRBJ1-4
TGTGCCAGCAGTAGGACAGGGGGCGAAAAACTGTTTTTT
CASSRTGGEKLFF
>-|many|TRBV14|TRBJ2-5
TGTGCCAGCAGCCAAGGTCCGGCAGGGCGAGAGACCCAGTACTTC
CASSQGPAGRETQYF
>-|few|TRBV5-6|TRBJ1-1
TGTGCCAGCAGCTACGGTGTTAGCTCTGAAGCTTTCTTT
CASSYGVSSEAFF
>TRBD1|few|TRBV10-3|TRBJ1-3
TGTGCCAGCAGTTTTGGACAGGGAACCGGAAACACCATATATTTT
CASSFGQGTGNTIYF
>-|-|TRBV20-1|TRBJ1-4
TGCAGTGCTAGAGCGTTTGGCAGGGAGGGCGAAAAACTGTTTTTT
CSARAFGREGEKLFF
>-|many|TRBV29-1|TRBJ1-1
TGCAGCGCCCAGACCGGGAGGAACACTGAAGCTTTCTTT
CSAQTGRNTEAFF